These T cell receptor beta chains were read from a single sample in a study of T cell repertoires in cytomegalovirus infection. For these TCRs, the target antigens are not known. TCRdb reprocessed the reads with MiXCR, giving one entry per CDR3 protein. The profile covers hundreds of thousands of distinct CDR3 sequences, with about 31% appearing a single time and around 12% taken by the ten largest. Sequencing used cultured CD8+ T cells from PBMCs, obtained from culture after CMV antigen stimulation. The source is a human donor in good health (CMV status not recorded). Some clones in this sample may be carry-over from other donors' samples. CDR3s include the opening cysteine and the closing phenylalanine or tryptophan. A D gene is named only where the DNA matches it firmly. Clone size, where shown, is once, few, many, or a class for clones that have expanded.

v_call	d_call	j_call	clone_size	cdr3_aa	cdr3_nt
TRBV7-9	TRBD1	TRBJ2-7	once	CASSLVGDRVYEQYF	TGTGCCAGCAGCTTAGTGGGGGACAGGGTCTACGAGCAGTACTTC
TRBV7-6	.	TRBJ1-4	once	CASSWGFQNYNEKLFF	TGTGCCAGCAGCTGGGGGTTTCAGAATTATAATGAAAAACTGTTTTTT
TRBV6-9	.	TRBJ1-1	few	CASSYFQEWEAFF	TGTGCCAGCAGTTATTTTCAGGAGTGGGAAGCTTTCTTT
TRBV19	TRBD2	TRBJ2-6	.	CASSMIGLEYSGANVLTF	TGTGCCAGTAGTATGATCGGACTAGAGTACTCTGGGGCCAACGTCCTGACTTTC
TRBV4-3	TRBD2	TRBJ2-1	few	CASSQEASGGPFNEQFF	TGCGCCAGCAGCCAAGAGGCTAGCGGGGGTCCTTTCAATGAGCAGTTCTTC
TRBV4-3	TRBD1	TRBJ1-3	few	CASSQKLRDRVGNTIYF	TGCGCCAGCAGCCAAAAACTCCGGGACAGGGTCGGAAACACCATATATTTT
TRBV10-3	TRBD2	TRBJ2-5	.	CAISVRQRFPSGGPQETQYF	TGTGCCATCAGTGTTAGACAGCGCTTCCCTAGCGGGGGCCCACAAGAGACCCAGTACTTC
TRBV7-9	.	TRBJ2-2	few	CASSYPGRGANTGELFF	TGTGCCAGCAGTTATCCCGGCCGGGGAGCGAACACCGGGGAGCTGTTTTTT
TRBV25-1	.	TRBJ1-5	.	CASKGGKGQPQHF	TGTGCCAGCAAAGGAGGGAAGGGGCAGCCCCAGCATTTT
TRBV4-1	.	TRBJ1-1	.	CASSQDIAGGTEAFF	TGCGCCAGCAGCCAAGATATAGCGGGGGGTACTGAAGCTTTCTTT
TRBV28	.	TRBJ1-5	few	CASSFRGFWPQHF	TGTGCCAGCAGTTTTCGAGGGTTTTGGCCCCAGCATTTT
TRBV19	TRBD1	TRBJ2-3	.	CASTEGTAASTDTQYF	TGTGCCAGTACCGAAGGGACAGCGGCCAGCACAGATACGCAGTATTTT
TRBV11-2	.	TRBJ1-1	.	CASSPWGARGENTEAFF	TGTGCCAGCAGCCCGTGGGGGGCTCGGGGAGAGAACACTGAAGCTTTCTTT
TRBV7-9	.	TRBJ2-7	few	CASSQKYNSYEQYF	TGTGCCAGCAGCCAAAAATACAACTCCTACGAGCAGTACTTC
TRBV7-6	.	TRBJ2-2	many	CASTRTDTNTGELFF	TGTGCCAGCACCAGAACAGATACAAACACCGGGGAGCTGTTTTTT
TRBV6-1	.	TRBJ2-1	.	CASSEAGGKNEQFF	TGTGCCAGCAGTGAGGCGGGCGGGAAAAATGAGCAGTTCTTC